The 30 T cell receptor beta chains below were found in one sample sequenced in a study of T cells in localized non-small cell lung cancer. The data were produced by immunoSEQ multiplex PCR, yet TCRdb's version contains in-frame clones alone and is incomplete. This table has more than 50,000 clones, under 85% appearing once. The specimen was peripheral blood, collected before any cancer treatment. Every receptor here comes from a female donor older than 55 with stage II squamous cell lung carcinoma.

This sequence joins TRBV5-1 and TRBJ1-4; 8 bases map to TRBD1. Trimming removed 4 bases from V and 4 bases from J; junction bases left unmatched: 3. This CDR3 spans 14 amino acids. Germline CDR1 is SGHRS and CDR2 is YFSETQ. Written as DNA, the CDR3 is TGCGCCAGCAGCCGACAGGGGATTAATGAAAAACTGTTTTTT. Its protein is CASSRQGINEKLFF.

V is TRBV6-1 and J is TRBJ1-1; no firm D call. Trimming left V 8 bases short and J 2 bases short, with 18 bases between. The CDR3 has 15 residues. Germline CDR1 is MNHNS and CDR2 is SASEGT. CDR3 in amino acids: CASAPLRGYNTEAFF. CDR3 nucleotides: TGTGCCAGCGCTCCCCTGAGAGGATATAACACTGAAGCTTTCTTT.

The J gene is TRBJ1-2, the V gene TRBV5-5, with 9 positions matching TRBD1. Germline V gene data show CDR1 as SGHKS and CDR2 as YYEKEE (reference sequence). Losses at the gene ends were 0 bases for V and 8 bases for J; bases not matched to a gene: 5. The CDR3 runs to 14 residues. The CDR3 DNA follows: TGTGCCAGCAGCTTGGGAACAGGGGGCAGCGGCTACACCTTC. Encoded protein: CASSLGTGGSGYTF.

This clone came up a few times. The J gene is TRBJ1-3, the V gene TRBV6-1, with 12 bases aligning to TRBD1. The length of the CDR3 is 15 residues. Trimming at V came to 8 bases and at J to 4 bases, leaving 6 bases not matched to a gene. Germline CDR1 reads MNHNS; CDR2 reads SASEGT. The CDR3 protein is CASGGTGGRGNTIYF. In nucleotides, the CDR3 is TGTGCCAGCGGTGGGACAGGGGGCCGGGGAAACACCATATATTTT.

J is TRBJ1-2 and V is TRBV5-1, with 7 bases lining up with TRBD1. CDR3 length: 15 amino acids. Germline CDR1 reads SGHRS; CDR2 reads YFSETQ. The V and J ends lost 1 base and 6 bases, in that order; junction bases with no gene match: 9. CDR3 DNA sequence: TGCGCCAGCAGCTTGACAGGGGCATCGGGGGATGGCTACACCTTC. It is translated as CASSLTGASGDGYTF.

The J gene is TRBJ2-7, the V gene TRBV18; 9 bases match TRBD1. V gave up 3 bases and J gave up 6 bases; unmatched junction bases: 9. The CDR3 consists of 15 residues. Germline V gene sequence: CDR1 KGHSH, CDR2 LQKENI. CDR3 protein: CASSPYRGRSSEQYF. DNA for the CDR3: TGTGCCAGCTCACCCTACAGGGGGCGGTCGAGCGAGCAGTACTTC.

This chain links TRBV7-2 with TRBJ2-5, with TRBD2 as a possible D gene (5 bases). Germline V gene data show CDR1 as SGHTA and CDR2 as FQGNSA. The CDR3 totals 17 residues. V lost 7 bases to trimming and J lost 2 bases, with 23 bases between them. The CDR3 sequence is CASTQSWLAGVQETQYF. For the CDR3, the DNA is TGTGCCAGCACCCAAAGCTGGTTGGCGGGCGTACAAGAGACCCAGTACTTC.

V gene TRBV6-6 combines with J gene TRBJ2-7; D is perhaps TRBD1 (5 bases). Germline CDR1 is MNHNY and CDR2 is SVGAGI (reference sequence). The CDR3 loop spans 15 amino acids. V lost 2 bases, J lost 5 bases, and 16 bases lay in between. For the CDR3, the DNA is TGTGCCAGCAGTTACCCTGGGGTGGGGCTGAACGAGCAGTACTTC. Its translation is CASSYPGVGLNEQYF.

The chain combines TRBV7-6 with TRBJ2-7; the match to TRBD1 covers 10 bases. CDR1 SGHVS and CDR2 FNYEAQ come from the germline V gene. The ends lost 1 base at V and 8 bases at J; junction bases unmatched: 2. The CDR3 runs to 13 residues. The CDR3 sequence is CASSLGDRGKQYF. Here the CDR3 DNA reads TGTGCCAGCAGCTTAGGGGACAGGGGTAAGCAGTACTTC.

The rearrangement uses TRBV9 and TRBJ1-1; D is possibly TRBD1 (6 bases). The germline V gene has CDR1 SGDLS and CDR2 YYNGEE. V dropped 6 bases and J dropped 0 bases, with 15 bases sitting between them. CDR3 length equals 15 residues. CDR3 DNA sequence: TGTGCCAGCACCCGGAGGGGACAAATGAACACTGAAGCTTTCTTT. Its translation is CASTRRGQMNTEAFF.

The chain is built from TRBV18 and TRBJ1-5; D not resolved. The CDR3 is 16 amino acids. Between the trimmed V and J ends, which lost 2 bases and 3 bases, there was a span of 14 bases. Germline lookup yields CDR1 KGHSH and CDR2 LQKENI. CDR3: CASSPSTASVNQPQHF. The CDR3 DNA is TGTGCCAGCTCACCAAGCACGGCTTCCGTCAATCAGCCCCAGCATTTT.

This chain joins TRBV5-1 and TRBJ2-7, with no clear D. CDR3 length equals 13 residues. V was shortened by 0 bases and J by 5 bases, with 9 bases between the two germline ends. CDR1 SGHRS and CDR2 YFSETQ come from the germline V gene. As DNA, the CDR3 is TGCGCCAGCAGCTTGGCGTCGTGGGACGAGCAGTACTTC. Protein product: CASSLASWDEQYF.

This chain joins TRBV5-4 and TRBJ1-2; possibly TRBD1 for D (5 bases). This CDR3 is 15 amino acids long. Trimming shortened V by 5 bases and J by 2 bases, and 16 bases separated the two germline ends. Per germline, CDR1 SGHNT and CDR2 YYREEE (reference sequence). This chain's CDR3 is CASSKGTAANYGYTF. CDR3 nucleotides: TGTGCCAGCAGTAAAGGGACGGCGGCCAACTATGGCTACACCTTC. The full variable domain, its missing parts supplied by reference TRBV5-4 and TRBJ1-2, is ETGVTQSPTHLIKTRGQQVTLRCSSQSGHNTVSWYQQALGQGPQFIFQYYREEENGRGNFPPRFSGLQFPNYSSELNVNALELDDSALYLCASSKGTAANYGYTFGSGTRLTVV.

The chain combines TRBV6-5 with TRBJ2-2, with TRBD2 as a possible D gene (5 bases). The CDR3 length is 13 residues. Germline V gene data show CDR1 as MNHEY and CDR2 as SVGAGI. V lost 6 bases, J lost 5 bases, and 10 bases lay in between. CDR3 DNA sequence: TGTGCCAGCAGCTCGGGGTTTACCGGGGAGCTGTTTTTT. It encodes CASSSGFTGELFF.

For the CDR3, the DNA is TGTGCTAGTGGTTTGGGACAGGAGGTCAATCAGCCCCAGCATTTT. Translation gives CASGLGQEVNQPQHF. The rearrangement links TRBV12-5 to TRBJ1-5; D is perhaps TRBD1 (6 bases). CDR1 LGHNT and CDR2 FRNRAP come from the germline V gene. The CDR3 is made up of 15 amino acids. V was pared by 1 base and J by 3 bases, with 10 bases between.

CDR3 in DNA: TGTGCCAGCAGTGAAGCGGGAGTTGCAACTAATGAAAAACTGTTTTTT. Amino acids: CASSEAGVATNEKLFF. This chain uses TRBV6-1 with TRBJ1-4, with D unresolved. CDR3 length: 16 residues. The V and J ends lost 0 bases and 0 bases respectively, with 8 bases between them. Germline V gene lookup returns CDR1 MNHNS and CDR2 SASEGT.

In its sample, this clone was seen a few times. The chain links TRBV30 to TRBJ2-6; the D gene could be TRBD1 or TRBD2 (5 bases each). The CDR3 runs to 17 residues. Germline CDR1 GTSNPN, CDR2 SVGIG (reference sequence). The V end was cut by 2 bases, the J end by 4 bases, with 18 bases between. The DNA of the CDR3 is TGTGCCTGGAGTCGGGGACGGGCCTTGTCGGGGGCCAACGTCCTGACTTTC. This translates into CAWSRGRALSGANVLTF.

J is TRBJ1-2 and V is TRBV9; D is ambiguous. Trimming removed 1 base at V and 0 bases at J, with 10 bases between. The CDR3 is 15 residues long. The germline CDR1 and CDR2 sequences are SGDLS and YYNGEE. The CDR3, as DNA: TGTGCCAGCAGCGTAATGGCGGGTTCTAACTATGGCTACACCTTC. It yields the protein CASSVMAGSNYGYTF.

The genes are TRBV6-5 and TRBJ1-1; D call uncertain. Germline values: CDR1 MNHEY, CDR2 SVGAGI. The V end lost 6 bases, the J end lost 4 bases, and 15 bases lay between the germline ends. The CDR3 loop spans 14 amino acids. CDR3 residues: CASRPFFEGTEAFF. The CDR3 nucleotides read TGTGCCAGCAGGCCGTTCTTTGAGGGCACTGAAGCTTTCTTT.

The V gene is TRBV13, the J gene TRBJ1-3; no clear D. The V and J ends lost 2 bases and 6 bases respectively, with 11 bases between them. The CDR3 consists of 14 residues. CDR1 and CDR2 from the germline V gene are PRHDT and FYEKMQ (reference sequence). The CDR3 loop is CASSLNPVANTIYF. CDR3 nucleotides: TGTGCCAGCAGCTTAAATCCGGTTGCAAACACCATATATTTT.

The chain joins TRBV2 to TRBJ1-2, with D uncertain. V lost 2 bases, J lost 0 bases, and 4 bases lay in between. CDR1 and CDR2 (germline): SNHLY, FYNNEI. The CDR3 runs to 13 residues. The CDR3 DNA reads as TGTGCCAGCAGTGAACCCCCTAACTATGGCTACACCTTC. Translated, it gives CASSEPPNYGYTF.

The rearrangement uses TRBV7-2 and TRBJ2-3; 10 positions agree with TRBD1. Germline loops: CDR1 SGHTA, CDR2 FQGNSA. This CDR3 spans 16 amino acids. Trimming cost V 5 bases and J 6 bases; bases outside gene matches: 11. This chain's CDR3 is CASSPVGTGVYDTQYF. CDR3 coding DNA: TGTGCCAGCAGCCCTGTAGGGACAGGGGTGTACGATACGCAGTATTTT.

J is TRBJ1-5 and V is TRBV30; possibly TRBD1 for D (5 bases). V was shortened by 5 bases and J by 3 bases, with 11 bases between the two germline ends. The CDR3 runs 13 residues. CDR1 is GTSNPN, CDR2 SVGIG, per germline (reference sequence). The CDR3, as DNA: TGTGCCTGGGCCGGGACCCTCAATCAGCCCCAGCATTTT. It translates to CAWAGTLNQPQHF. The full variable domain, in which reference TRBV30 and TRBJ1-5 provide the parts outside the CDR3, is SQTIHQWPATLVQPVGSPLSLECTVEGTSNPNLYWYRQAAGRGLQLLFYSVGIGQISSEVPQNLSASRPQDRQFILSSKKLLLSDSGFYLCAWAGTLNQPQHFGDGTRLSIL.

This chain joins TRBV27 and TRBJ2-7; D might be TRBD1 or TRBD2, each matching 5 bases. This CDR3 has 14 amino acids. CDR1 and CDR2 from the germline V gene are MNHEY and SMNVEV (reference sequence). Trimming pared 5 bases from V and 2 bases from J, leaving 13 bases between. DNA of the CDR3: TGTGCCAGCAGTCCACGGGACGGGACCTACGAGCAGTACTTC. It specifies CASSPRDGTYEQYF.

The CDR3 DNA reads as TGTGCCAGCAGCTTAGTCGGAGGGTGGAACACTGAAGCTTTCTTT. Amino acids: CASSLVGGWNTEAFF. This chain connects TRBV7-2 to TRBJ1-1; D not resolved. The ends were cut back, 1 base at V and 1 base at J, with 10 bases in the middle. There are 15 residues in the CDR3. In germline, CDR1 is SGHTA, CDR2 FQGNSA.

This clone is large. This chain links TRBV4-3 with TRBJ1-6; TRBD1 aligns across 8 bases. The trim removed 1 base at V and 7 bases at J, leaving 3 bases unmatched. Germline V gene lookup returns CDR1 LGHNA and CDR2 YSLEER. The CDR3 runs 15 residues. The CDR3 is CASSQATGENSPLHF. The DNA of the CDR3 is TGCGCCAGCAGCCAAGCGACAGGGGAAAATTCACCCCTCCACTTT.

This clone has just a few counts. The rearrangement joins TRBV7-2 to TRBJ2-7; no firm D call. The CDR3 runs 14 residues. Germline V gene lookup returns CDR1 SGHTA and CDR2 FQGNSA. Between the trimmed V and J ends, which lost 4 bases and 3 bases, there was a span of 13 bases. The CDR3 protein is CASSSQSGIYEQYF. The CDR3 nucleotides read TGTGCCAGCAGCTCCCAATCAGGTATCTACGAGCAGTACTTC.

J is TRBJ2-4 and V is TRBV12-5; D remains unclear. From germline, CDR1 is LGHNT and CDR2 FRNRAP. V lost 6 bases, J lost 9 bases, and 12 bases lay in between. The CDR3 sequence is 12 residues long. Written as DNA, the CDR3 is TGTGCTAGTGGGTCGGATAGTGGCATTCAGTACTTC. Translation: CASGSDSGIQYF.

The chain uses TRBV6-1 and TRBJ1-2; weak D call: TRBD1 (6 bases). The ends were cut back, 4 bases at V and 3 bases at J, with 12 bases in the middle. Per the germline V gene, CDR1 is MNHNS and CDR2 is SASEGT. This CDR3 region has 14 residues. The CDR3 DNA is TGTGCCAGCAGTGGGACAGCCCCTCACTATGGCTACACCTTC. It is translated as CASSGTAPHYGYTF.

The chain is built from TRBV7-2 and TRBJ2-3; 8 bases match TRBD2. The CDR3 is 16 residues long. Looked up from germline, CDR1 is SGHTA and CDR2 is FQGNSA. J was trimmed by 5 bases and V by 3 bases; bases with no gene match: 10. CDR3 bases: TGTGCCAGCAGCTTTGGAGCGGGGGTAGGGGTAGATACGCAGTATTTT. Amino acids: CASSFGAGVGVDTQYF.